This passage covers 24 T cell receptor beta chains from one sample sequenced in a study of CD8+ T cells in alopecia areata. Extracted RNA was reverse transcribed, and the resulting cDNA served as sequencing template. TCRdb's table, derived via immunoSEQ multiplex PCR, lists solely in-frame clones and lacks some. This sample has 200,000 to 250,000 clones; around 65% occur once, and the top ten carry roughly 4.2%. As to treatment: oral pan-JAK inhibitor, 5-10 mg twice daily. Source: CD4+ T cells sorted from blood, taken at week 4, from a patient treated with tofacitinib. These receptors all come from a human donor with alopecia areata.

This clone came up a few times. This chain links TRBV10-3 with TRBJ2-1; TRBD2 matches at 8 bases. The CDR3 covers 14 residues. The germline gives CDR1 ENHRY, CDR2 SYGVKD. V was pared by 3 bases and J by 7 bases, with 5 bases of the junction left unmatched. Here the CDR3 DNA reads TGTGCCATCAGTGATCGGACTAGCACGAATGAGCAGTTCTTC. This codes for CAISDRTSTNEQFF.

The DNA of the CDR3 is TGTGCCAGCAGTAGACAGGGGTCGCGCGGAAAACTGTTTTTT. This translates into CASSRQGSRGKLFF. The V and J genes are TRBV2 and TRBJ1-4, with TRBD1 matching 8 bases. The CDR3 runs 14 residues. CDR1 and CDR2 from the germline V gene are SNHLY and FYNNEI. Trimming cost V 5 bases and J 10 bases; bases outside gene matches: 9.

This rearrangement joins TRBV7-2 to TRBJ2-2; D is ambiguous. This CDR3 is built from 15 residues. The germline V gene has CDR1 SGHTA and CDR2 FQGNSA. The V end was cut by 4 bases, the J end by 5 bases, with 14 bases between. The CDR3 DNA reads as TGTGCCAGCAGCTCCACGGTCACACCTACCGGGGAGCTGTTTTTT. Its protein product is CASSSTVTPTGELFF.

The genes are TRBV9 and TRBJ1-1, with 7 positions matching TRBD1. The CDR3 contains 16 residues. Looked up from germline, CDR1 is SGDLS and CDR2 is YYNGEE. After removal of 3 bases from V and 5 bases from J, the junction contained 13 bases not matched to a gene. The CDR3 DNA reads TGTGCCAGCAGCGCCCGACACCAGGGGGTGAGAACTGAAGCTTTCTTT. It is translated as CASSARHQGVRTEAFF. Complete variable domain (other parts from reference TRBV9 and TRBJ1-1): DSGVTQTPKHLITATGQRVTLRCSPRSGDLSVYWYQQSLDQGLQFLIQYYNGEERAKGNILERFSAQQFPDLHSELNLSSLELGDSALYFCASSARHQGVRTEAFFGQGTRLTVV.

V is TRBV25-1 and J is TRBJ2-2; D is possibly TRBD1 (6 bases). The CDR3 has 14 amino acids. The germline V gene has CDR1 MGHDK and CDR2 SYGVNS. V dropped 6 bases and J dropped 5 bases, with 13 bases sitting between them. CDR3 nucleotide sequence: TGTGCCAGCAGCCCCCACGGGACAACCGGGGAGCTGTTTTTT. Translated: CASSPHGTTGELFF.

The chain links TRBV11-2 to TRBJ2-3, with 9 positions matching TRBD2. This CDR3 has 15 amino acids. V dropped 5 bases and J dropped 1; count of bases not matched to a gene: 4. The germline CDR1 and CDR2 sequences are SGHAT and FQNNGV. The CDR3 loop reads CASSLRLAGTDTQYF. The DNA for the CDR3 is TGTGCCAGCAGCCTCCGACTAGCGGGCACAGATACGCAGTATTTT.

J is TRBJ1-6 and V is TRBV7-2; a possible D gene is TRBD1 (5 bases). This CDR3 contains 15 residues. The V gene lost 1 base and the J gene lost 11 bases, with 15 bases spanning the gap. From germline, CDR1 is SGHTA and CDR2 FQGNSA. The CDR3 bases are TGTGCCAGCAGCTTAGATCGAGGGGAATACGCACCCCTCCACTTT. Encoded protein: CASSLDRGEYAPLHF. The variable domain in full, with the rest retrieved from reference TRBV7-2 and TRBJ1-6, is GAGVSQSPSNKVTEKGKDVELRCDPISGHTALYWYRQSLGQGLEFLIYFQGNSAPDKSGLPSDRFSAERTGGSVSTLTIQRTQQEDSAVYLCASSLDRGEYAPLHFGNGTRLTVT.

This clone appeared a single time. The rearrangement joins TRBV27 to TRBJ1-5; a weak D match, TRBD1 (6 bases). The CDR3 has 16 amino acids. Germline V gene lookup returns CDR1 MNHEY and CDR2 SMNVEV (reference sequence). V lost 6 bases and J 1 base, leaving 16 bases between the germline ends. The CDR3 DNA sequence: TGTGCCAGCAGCTCAAGGGGGGGGTCGAGCAATCAGCCCCAGCATTTT. Protein product: CASSSRGGSSNQPQHF.

The chain links TRBV18 to TRBJ2-3, with D hard to call. V shed 6 bases and J shed 0 bases, with 13 bases lying between them. The CDR3 sequence is 15 residues long. Germline V lookup: CDR1 KGHSH, CDR2 LQKENI. The CDR3 nucleotides are TGTGCCAGCTCCGCCGACGCAGCTAGCACAGATACGCAGTATTTT. It yields the protein CASSADAASTDTQYF.

The chain carries TRBV11-2 and TRBJ2-1; D possibly corresponds to TRBD2 (5 bases). Between the trimmed V and J ends, which lost 4 bases and 8 bases, there was a span of 12 bases. The CDR3 spans 13 residues. Germline-derived CDR1 and CDR2 are SGHAT and FQNNGV. The CDR3 here is CASSSLWEYEQFF. As DNA, the CDR3 is TGTGCCAGCAGCTCCCTCTGGGAGTATGAGCAGTTCTTC.

The V and J genes are TRBV27 and TRBJ2-5; D is unresolved. Looked up from germline, CDR1 is MNHEY and CDR2 is SMNVEV (reference sequence). Between the trimmed V and J ends, which lost 6 bases and 0 bases, there was a span of 17 bases. The CDR3 covers 16 residues. CDR3 coding DNA: TGTGCCAGCAGCCGATTGGACCCCGGGTACCAAGAGACCCAGTACTTC. Its translation: CASSRLDPGYQETQYF.

The chain links TRBV5-6 to TRBJ1-5, with TRBD1 matching 8 bases. This CDR3 region has 14 residues. CDR1 SGHDT and CDR2 YYEEEE come from the germline V gene. V lost 2 bases, J lost 5 bases, and 3 bases stayed unmatched. The CDR3 DNA follows: TGTGCCAGCAGCTTAATGACAGGGGATCAGCCCCAGCATTTT. Encoded protein: CASSLMTGDQPQHF.

This clone was counted a single time. The rearrangement joins TRBV27 to TRBJ2-5; D possibly corresponds to TRBD1 (6 bases). V was pared by 2 bases and J by 5 bases, with 15 bases between. The CDR3 has 15 residues. Germline CDR1 is MNHEY and CDR2 is SMNVEV (reference sequence). CDR3 protein: CASSLHAGALETQYF. CDR3 sequence (DNA): TGTGCCAGCAGTTTACACGCAGGGGCCCTCGAGACCCAGTACTTC.

Turning to this clone: One end of the junction does not line up with germline, which may come from a read error. Written as DNA, the CDR3 is TGCGCCAGCAGCCTTGGGACCCTCAATGAGCAGTTCTTC. It encodes CASSLGTLNEQFF. The chain carries TRBV7-9 and TRBJ2-1; D may correspond to TRBD1 or TRBD2 (5 bases each). This CDR3 comprises 13 residues. Germline CDR1 is SEHNR and CDR2 is FQNEAQ (reference sequence).

The chain joins TRBV30 to TRBJ1-6, with D possibly being TRBD1 (5 bases). CDR3 size: 15 residues. Germline assignment: CDR1 GTSNPN and CDR2 SVGIG (reference sequence). The V end was cut by 0 bases, the J end by 7 bases, with 13 bases between. As DNA, the CDR3 is TGTGCCTGGAGTGTACCGGGGACGCGGAATTCACCCCTCCACTTT. Its translation: CAWSVPGTRNSPLHF.

The chain has TRBV7-2 and TRBJ1-6, with D possibly TRBD1 on 5 matching bases. This CDR3 has 15 amino acids. Trimming removed 1 base at V and 4 bases at J, with 8 bases between. Germline-derived CDR1 and CDR2 are SGHTA and FQGNSA. Here the CDR3 DNA reads TGTGCCAGCAGCTTAGGGGCAGGGTATAATTCACCCCTCCACTTT. It is translated as CASSLGAGYNSPLHF.

This clone came up once. CDR3 in DNA: TGTGCCAGCATTCGAGTGGCGGGGGGAAACACCATATATTTT. It encodes CASIRVAGGNTIYF. The chain couples TRBV6-5 to TRBJ1-3, with no clear D. The CDR3 loop spans 14 amino acids. V lost 7 bases and J 4 bases, leaving 14 bases between the germline ends. Germline loops: CDR1 MNHEY, CDR2 SVGAGI.

The chain is built from TRBV5-1 and TRBJ2-7; D might be TRBD1 (6 bases). This CDR3 is built from 12 residues. Germline V gene data show CDR1 as SGHRS and CDR2 as YFSETQ. Trimming removed 4 bases at V and 5 bases at J, with 10 bases between. The CDR3 DNA is TGCGCCAGCAGCGTGGACAGCCACGAGCAGTACTTC. This translates into CASSVDSHEQYF.

The genes are TRBV6-5 and TRBJ2-5; 11 bases map to TRBD2. The CDR3 extends over 16 amino acids. Trimming took 0 bases from V and 7 from J; bases not matched to a gene: 7. CDR1 is MNHEY, CDR2 SVGAGI, per germline. The CDR3 reads CASSYSTSGEGGTQYF. The CDR3 DNA reads TGTGCCAGCAGTTACTCGACTAGCGGGGAGGGGGGGACCCAGTACTTC.

The chain uses TRBV5-1 and TRBJ2-5; TRBD2 might be the D (6 bases). Trimming took 8 bases from V and 0 from J, leaving 14 bases between them. The CDR3 is 14 amino acids. CDR1 and CDR2 (germline): SGHRS, YFSETQ. The CDR3 DNA follows: TGCGCCAGTACCGGCGGGGCCAACCAAGAGACCCAGTACTTC. Its translation: CASTGGANQETQYF.

The CDR3 sequence: CASSQVPSGGATDTQYF. CDR3 DNA: TGTGCCAGCAGCCAAGTTCCAAGCGGGGGGGCCACAGATACGCAGTATTTT. The V call is TRBV4-2, the J call TRBJ2-3, with 10 nucleotides matching TRBD2. This CDR3 comprises 17 residues. Germline V gene data show CDR1 as LGHNA and CDR2 as YNFKEQ. V lost 1 base to trimming and J lost 2 bases; unmatched junction nucleotides: 6.

The chain uses TRBV4-1 and TRBJ2-5, with a possible D match to TRBD1 (5 bases). V lost 0 bases and J 2 bases, leaving 10 bases between the germline ends. The CDR3 sequence is 15 residues long. Germline loops: CDR1 MGHRA, CDR2 YSYEKL. CDR3: CASSQDQTAQETQYF. CDR3 DNA sequence: TGCGCCAGCAGCCAAGATCAGACAGCTCAAGAGACCCAGTACTTC.

The chain carries TRBV29-1 and TRBJ2-7, with D perhaps TRBD1 or TRBD2 (6 bases each). Germline assignment: CDR1 SQVTM and CDR2 ANQGSEA. The V gene lost 4 bases and the J gene lost 5 bases, with 15 bases spanning the gap. The CDR3 sequence is 13 residues long. The CDR3 reads CSVVVGGEDEQYF. DNA for the CDR3: TGCAGCGTTGTGGTGGGGGGCGAGGACGAGCAGTACTTC.

This clone was observed a single time. This chain links TRBV30 with TRBJ1-3, with D uncertain. The CDR3 consists of 11 residues. Germline CDR1 is GTSNPN and CDR2 is SVGIG (reference sequence). V lost 0 bases and J lost 6, with 3 bases in between. CDR3 in amino acids: CAWSVKNTIYF. DNA of the CDR3: TGTGCCTGGAGTGTGAAAAACACCATATATTTT.